These T cell receptor beta chains were read from a single sample in a study of T cells in Graves' hyperthyroidism and ophthalmopathy. TCRdb reprocessed the multiplex PCR reads via MiXCR and lists one record per CDR3 protein. The sample lists around 620,000 distinct CDR3 sequences; 15% to 20% were seen once. The sample was blood. The receptors shown here come from a woman under 40 with Graves' hyperthyroidism. The CDR3 runs from the conserved cysteine through the conserved F or W. The D gene is left open where the match is weak. Not every row has a clone size; where given, it reads once, few, many or a size class.

NA | NA | TRBJ1-6 | TRBV19 | CATRDGFSYNSPLHF | TGTGCCACCCGAGACGGATTCTCCTATAATTCACCCCTCCACTTT
NA | NA | TRBJ2-5 | TRBV28 | CASSDAGQPQETQYF | TGTGCCAGCAGCGACGCGGGACAGCCCCAAGAGACCCAGTACTTC
many | TRBD1 | TRBJ1-5 | TRBV28 | CASSFRGRGQPQHF | TGTGCCAGCAGTTTTAGGGGGCGGGGGCAGCCCCAGCATTTT
many | TRBD2 | TRBJ2-7 | TRBV6-2/TRBV6-3 | CASSYHGTSYEQYF | TGTGCCAGCAGTTACCACGGGACTAGCTACGAGCAGTACTTC
many | NA | TRBJ2-5 | TRBV2 | CASNPQGGETQYF | TGTGCCAGCAATCCACAGGGTGGGGAGACCCAGTACTTC
few | TRBD2 | TRBJ2-1 | TRBV3-1 | CASSQEGAGIYNEQFF | TGTGCCAGCAGCCAAGAGGGAGCGGGAATTTACAATGAGCAGTTCTTC
many | NA | TRBJ1-2 | TRBV6-2/TRBV6-3 | CASSLSGTIDGYTF | TGTGCCAGCAGTCTATCCGGGACAATTGATGGCTACACCTTC
NA | NA | TRBJ1-4 | TRBV7-9 | CASNGQATNEKLFF | TGTGCCAGCAACGGACAAGCCACTAATGAAAAACTGTTTTTT
NA | TRBD2 | TRBJ2-6 | TRBV20-1 | CSAPTTSGSGTGANVLTF | TGCAGTGCCCCCACGACTAGCGGGAGTGGAACTGGGGCCAACGTCCTGACTTTC
many | TRBD2 | TRBJ2-3 | TRBV2 | CASEGTSGTSTDTQYF | TGTGCCTCCGAAGGGACTAGCGGGACGAGCACAGATACGCAGTATTTT
many | NA | TRBJ2-7 | TRBV27 | CASSLKVPRGGIYEQYF | TGTGCCAGCAGTTTAAAGGTCCCTAGGGGCGGGATTTACGAGCAGTACTTC
NA | NA | TRBJ2-1 | TRBV19 | CASSMRLANEQFF | TGTGCCAGTAGTATGCGGCTAGCTAATGAGCAGTTCTTC
NA | TRBD2 | TRBJ2-1 | TRBV4-3 | CASSQGSGGRDNEQFF | TGCGCCAGCAGCCAAGGGTCTGGCGGGAGGGACAATGAGCAGTTCTTC
many | NA | TRBJ2-3 | TRBV18 | CASSPPGRWADTQYF | TGTGCCAGCTCACCACCGGGGCGGTGGGCAGATACGCAGTATTTT
many | NA | TRBJ2-2 | TRBV28 | CATQVMLTGELFF | TGTGCCACCCAGGTTATGTTAACCGGGGAGCTGTTTTTT
many | NA | TRBJ2-5 | TRBV29-1 | CSGEWETQYF | TGCAGCGGTGAATGGGAGACCCAGTACTTC
NA | NA | TRBJ1-4 | TRBV19 | CASSPTAHKGEKLFF | TGTGCCAGTAGTCCCACCGCACACAAGGGCGAAAAACTGTTTTTT
NA | TRBD2 | TRBJ2-7 | TRBV12-3/TRBV12-4 | CASSPWGGEQYF | TGTGCCAGCAGCCCGTGGGGGGGCGAGCAGTACTTC
many | NA | TRBJ1-5 | TRBV28 | CASSTVNQPQHF | TGTGCCAGCAGTACCGTCAATCAGCCCCAGCATTTT
NA | NA | TRBJ1-5 | TRBV19 | CASREGMSNQPQHF | TGTGCCAGTAGGGAGGGGATGAGCAATCAGCCCCAGCATTTT
NA | NA | TRBJ1-5 | TRBV27 | CASSSTGYAQHF | TGTGCCAGCAGTTCAACAGGGTACGCCCAGCATTTT
NA | NA | TRBJ2-1 | TRBV13 | CASSLASSSSYNEQFF | TGTGCCAGCAGCTTAGCTAGCTCCAGCTCCTACAATGAGCAGTTCTTC
NA | NA | TRBJ1-5 | TRBV7-9 | CASSSGLAGTDTQHF | TGTGCCAGCAGTTCGGGACTAGCAGGCACAGATACGCAGCATTTT
few | NA | TRBJ2-1 | TRBV10-1 | CASSGATTRSYNEQFF | TGCGCCAGCAGTGGGGCTACTACCCGCTCCTACAATGAGCAGTTCTTC
NA | NA | TRBJ1-4 | TRBV5-1 | CASSQAGQIGEKLFF | TGCGCCAGCAGCCAAGCCGGACAGATTGGAGAAAAACTGTTTTTT
NA | NA | TRBJ2-5 | TRBV24-1 | CATSEGTGEAETQYF | TGTGCCACCAGTGAAGGGACGGGAGAAGCGGAGACCCAGTACTTC
NA | NA | TRBJ2-7 | TRBV5-6 | CASSLVSGTYNEQYF | TGTGCCAGCAGCTTGGTTAGCGGAACCTACAATGAGCAGTACTTC
many | NA | TRBJ2-5 | TRBV20-1 | CSARGRREWYQETQYF | TGCAGTGCTAGGGGTCGAAGGGAGTGGTATCAAGAGACCCAGTACTTC
few | TRBD2 | TRBJ2-1 | TRBV30 | CAWSVLGLAGVASYNEQFF | TGTGCCTGGAGTGTACTAGGGCTAGCGGGAGTTGCGTCCTACAATGAGCAGTTCTTC
NA | NA | TRBJ2-1 | TRBV30 | CAWDRTYNEQFF | TGTGCCTGGGACAGGACCTACAATGAGCAGTTCTTC
NA | NA | TRBJ2-1 | TRBV25-1 | CASSEPDKRDNEQFF | TGTGCCAGCAGTGAACCCGACAAGCGGGACAATGAGCAGTTCTTC
NA | NA | TRBJ1-5 | TRBV19 | CASRTNLRGSNQPQHF | TGTGCCAGTCGGACGAATCTACGGGGAAGCAATCAGCCCCAGCATTTT
NA | TRBD2 | TRBJ2-5 | TRBV5-8 | CAGSPGLAGTRETQYF | TGTGCCGGCAGCCCCGGACTAGCGGGAACGAGGGAGACCCAGTACTTC
NA | NA | TRBJ2-3 | TRBV5-1 | CASSGSGYTDTQYF | TGCGCCAGCAGCGGAAGCGGATACACAGATACGCAGTATTTT
many | NA | TRBJ2-1 | TRBV14 | CASSQDSPGRSYNEQFF | TGTGCCAGCAGCCAAGATAGTCCGGGGCGTTCCTACAATGAGCAGTTCTTC
many | TRBD1 | TRBJ2-5 | TRBV11-1 | CASSPTGAVRETQYF | TGTGCCAGCAGCCCGACAGGGGCCGTGAGGGAGACCCAGTACTTC
NA | TRBD1 | TRBJ1-3 | TRBV19 | CASSIPSGTGPGNTIYF | TGTGCCAGTAGTATCCCATCCGGGACAGGGCCTGGAAACACCATATATTTT
many | NA | TRBJ2-2 | TRBV29-1 | CSVARGDTGELFF | TGCAGCGTTGCCAGGGGCGACACCGGGGAGCTGTTTTTT
many | NA | TRBJ1-1 | TRBV27 | CASSPDIRGNTEAFF | TGTGCCAGCAGCCCTGATATCAGGGGAAACACTGAAGCTTTCTTT
many | NA | TRBJ2-7 | TRBV6-2/TRBV6-3 | CASRDGEGYEQYF | TGTGCCAGCAGGGATGGGGAAGGATACGAGCAGTACTTC
many | NA | TRBJ2-3 | TRBV3-1 | CASSPRQASTDTQYF | TGTGCCAGCAGCCCCAGACAGGCTAGCACAGATACGCAGTATTTT
NA | NA | TRBJ1-1 | TRBV6-1 | CASSAGFHTEAFF | TGTGCCAGCAGTGCAGGGTTTCACACCGAAGCTTTCTTT
few | NA | TRBJ2-4 | TRBV9 | CASSEGTRVNIQYF | TGTGCCAGCAGCGAGGGTACCAGGGTGAACATTCAGTACTTC
many | TRBD2 | TRBJ2-1 | TRBV2 | CASSEAHDGRAGNEQFF | TGTGCCAGCAGTGAAGCGCACGACGGGAGGGCCGGCAATGAGCAGTTCTTC
once | NA | TRBJ2-1 | TRBV20-1 | CSAPNSWLVRNEQFF | TGCAGTGCTCCTAATTCCTGGCTAGTTCGGAATGAGCAGTTCTTC
few | TRBD2 | TRBJ2-7 | TRBV4-2 | CASSQDRPEGLADSYEQYF | TGTGCCAGCAGCCAAGATCGGCCAGAAGGACTAGCGGACTCCTACGAGCAGTACTTC
many | TRBD1 | TRBJ2-5 | TRBV28 | CASSWGRGLPKETQYF | TGTGCCAGCAGTTGGGGCAGGGGGCTTCCGAAAGAGACCCAGTACTTC
many | NA | TRBJ2-2 | TRBV11-2 | CASSLDFRSTGELFF | TGTGCCAGCAGCTTAGATTTCCGGTCCACCGGGGAGCTGTTTTTT
many | TRBD2 | TRBJ2-1 | TRBV7-2 | CASSFMASGNEQFF | TGTGCCAGCAGCTTTATGGCTAGCGGCAATGAGCAGTTCTTC
few | TRBD2 | TRBJ2-1 | TRBV6-1 | CASSLTLAGYEQFF | TGTGCCAGCAGTCTAACCCTAGCGGGGTATGAGCAGTTCTTC
NA | TRBD2 | TRBJ2-2 | TRBV19 | CASSPGTSGRANTGELFF | TGTGCCAGTAGTCCCGGGACTAGCGGGAGGGCGAACACCGGGGAGCTGTTTTTT
NA | TRBD2 | TRBJ2-7 | TRBV27 | CASGTLAVRIYF | TGTGCCAGCGGTACTCTAGCGGTACGAATATACTTC
many | NA | TRBJ2-1 | TRBV11-2 | CASSYDARDEQFF | TGTGCCAGCAGCTACGACGCCCGGGATGAGCAGTTCTTC